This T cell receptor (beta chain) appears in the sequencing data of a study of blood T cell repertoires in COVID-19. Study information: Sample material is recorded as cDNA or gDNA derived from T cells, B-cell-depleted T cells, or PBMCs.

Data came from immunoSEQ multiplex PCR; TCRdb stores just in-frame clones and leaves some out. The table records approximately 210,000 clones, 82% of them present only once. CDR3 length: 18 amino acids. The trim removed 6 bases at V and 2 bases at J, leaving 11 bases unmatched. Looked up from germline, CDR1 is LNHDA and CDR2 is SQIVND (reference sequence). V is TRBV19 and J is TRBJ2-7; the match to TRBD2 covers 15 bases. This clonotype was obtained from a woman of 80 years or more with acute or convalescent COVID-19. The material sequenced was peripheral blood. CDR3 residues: CASRPRGLAGGVAYEQYF. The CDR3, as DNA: TGTGCCAGTAGGCCGAGGGGACTAGCGGGGGGAGTCGCCTACGAGCAGTACTTC.